This entry lists 12 T cell receptor beta chains sequenced from one sample in a study of T cells in Graves' hyperthyroidism and ophthalmopathy. TCR beta CDR3 regions were amplified from RNA transcripts. An initial round of RT-PCR targeting the TCR CDR3 relied on the HTBI primer set. TCRdb itself ran the multiplex PCR reads through MiXCR, one entry per CDR3 protein. The sample shows nearly 600,000 distinct CDR3 sequences, around 13% of them seen only once. The sequencing sample was made of blood. Receptors originate from a woman aged 25 to 39 with Graves' hyperthyroidism that later progressed to Graves' ophthalmopathy.

V and J are TRBV19 and TRBJ2-6; D uncertain. The CDR3 sequence is 15 residues long. Germline-derived CDR1 and CDR2 are LNHDA and SQIVND (reference sequence). V gave up 3 bases and J gave up 5 bases, with 11 bases separating them. CDR3 region: CASSMLGLRANVLTF. The CDR3 nucleotides are TGTGCCAGTAGTATGCTGGGTCTGAGGGCCAACGTCCTGACTTTC.

Concerning this clonotype itself: This could be a read error, since a much larger clone is one nucleotide away. This sequence joins TRBV18 and TRBJ2-5; no clear D gene. There are 12 residues in the CDR3. Germline V lookup: CDR1 KGHSH, CDR2 LQKENI. CDR3 nucleotide sequence: TGTCCCAGCTCAACTTCTCAAGAGACCCAGTACTTC. Protein sequence: CPSSTSQETQYF. The whole variable domain, filled in from reference TRBV18 and TRBJ2-5, reads NAGVMQNPRHLVRRRGQEARLRCSPMKGHSHVYWYRQLPEEGLKFMVYLQKENIIDESGMPKERFSAEFPKEGPSILRIQQVVRGDSAAYFCPSSTSQETQYFGPGTRLLVL.

Many counts were recorded for this clonotype. The V and J genes are TRBV5-1 and TRBJ2-7; TRBD2 might be the D (7 bases). Germline CDR1 SGHRS, CDR2 YFSETQ. The V gene lost 3 bases and the J gene lost 0 bases, with 13 bases spanning the gap. The CDR3 runs 15 residues. The CDR3 DNA follows: TGCGCCAGCAGCTCACAGGGAGGGAACTCCTACGAGCAGTACTTC. Encoded protein: CASSSQGGNSYEQYF.

Regarding this clonotype: The junction departs from the called germline gene at one end, perhaps through a read error. The chain uses TRBV7-2 and TRBJ1-5; D is uncertain. The germline CDR1 and CDR2 sequences are SGHTA and FQGNSA. The CDR3 has 13 residues. The CDR3 DNA reads TGTGCCAGCAGCCCCAAAGAGAATCAGCCCCGGCATTTT. It translates to CASSPKENQPRHF.

There are many counts of this clonotype. The J gene is TRBJ2-7, the V gene TRBV5-1, with 8 nucleotides matching TRBD1. The CDR3 extends over 16 amino acids. Germline-derived CDR1 and CDR2 are SGHRS and YFSETQ. The junction had 14 bases not matched to a gene; V was cut back by 2 bases and J by 7 bases. In DNA form, the CDR3 reads TGCGCCAGCAGCTTACGCCCGGGGCAGGGGGCAGGGGAGCAGTACTTC. This translates into CASSLRPGQGAGEQYF.

This clonotype was counted at least ten times. The V and J genes are TRBV16 and TRBJ1-1, with D hard to call. CDR1 KGHSY and CDR2 FQNENV come from the germline V gene. Trimming stripped 2 bases from V and 0 bases from J, with 10 bases between. CDR3 length: 15 amino acids. The CDR3 protein is CASSQTPPMNTEAFF. In nucleotides, the CDR3 is TGTGCCAGCAGCCAAACCCCCCCCATGAACACTGAAGCTTTCTTT.

This clonotype came up once. One end of the junction varies from germline; a read error may be responsible. The chain couples TRBV10-3 to TRBJ2-3, with D possibly being TRBD1 (5 bases). The CDR3 consists of 12 residues. Germline V CDR1 and CDR2: ENHRY, SYGVKD. CDR3 sequence (DNA): TGTGCCATCATGGGTATCACAGGTACGCAGTATTTT. It codes for CAIMGITGTQYF.

This clonotype was seen ten or more times. The rearrangement joins TRBV5-1 to TRBJ2-1; possible D gene TRBD1, 6 bases. Germline CDR1 is SGHRS and CDR2 is YFSETQ. There are 15 residues in the CDR3. V dropped 0 bases and J dropped 3 bases, with 10 bases sitting between them. The CDR3 is CASSLEQGFYNEQFF. Here the CDR3 DNA reads TGCGCCAGCAGCTTGGAACAGGGATTCTACAATGAGCAGTTCTTC. Together with reference TRBV5-1 and TRBJ2-1, the CDR3 gives the full variable domain: KAGVTQTPRYLIKTRGQQVTLSCSPISGHRSVSWYQQTPGQGLQFLFEYFSETQRNKGNFPGRFSGRQFSNSRSEMNVSTLELGDSALYLCASSLEQGFYNEQFFGPGTRLTVL.

This chain links TRBV11-3 with TRBJ2-1; the match to TRBD2 covers 8 bases. The CDR3 runs to 15 residues. In germline, CDR1 is SGHNT, CDR2 YENEEA. The trim removed 5 bases at V and 5 bases at J, leaving 8 bases unmatched. The CDR3 coding sequence is TGTGCCAGCAGCCCCGGGGGGGACTTAAACAATGAGCAGTTCTTC. Translated, it gives CASSPGGDLNNEQFF.

Remarks on this clonotype: Given a much more abundant clone one base away, this may be a read error. The chain links TRBV7-8 to TRBJ2-2, with D perhaps matching TRBD2 (6 bases). CDR3 length: 17 residues. CDR1 and CDR2 (germline): SGHVS, FQNEAQ. V lost 2 bases and J 0 bases, leaving 13 bases between the germline ends. The CDR3 DNA follows: TGTGCCAGCAGCTTAAGCCGGGGGACTCCGAACACCGGGGAGCTGTTTTTT. Translation gives CASSLSRGTPNTGELFF.

The sample holds a few counts of this clonotype. CDR3 bases: TGTGCCAGCAGCTTAGGCGGGATCGGGAACAATGAGCAGTTCTTC. Encoded protein: CASSLGGIGNNEQFF. V usage is TRBV7-6 and J usage is TRBJ2-1, with D perhaps matching TRBD2 (6 bases). The CDR3 length is 15 residues. The V and J ends lost 1 base and 5 bases respectively, with 12 bases between them. The germline V gene encodes CDR1 SGHVS and CDR2 FNYEAQ. The variable domain in full, completed from reference TRBV7-6 and TRBJ2-1, reads GAGVSQSPRYKVTKRGQDVALRCDPISGHVSLYWYRQALGQGPEFLTYFNYEAQQDKSGLPNDRFSAERPEGSISTLTIQRTEQRDSAMYRCASSLGGIGNNEQFFGPGTRLTVL.

For this clonotype: This may come from a read error, since a much larger clone is one base off. The genes are TRBV18 and TRBJ1-4; D is uncertain. This CDR3 region has 14 residues. Germline CDR1 and CDR2: KGHSH and LQKENI. V shed 6 bases and J shed 4 bases, with 12 bases lying between them. The CDR3 loop is CASSTSSNNEKLFF. CDR3 bases: TGTGCCAGCTCCACCAGCAGTAATAATGAAAAACTGTTTTTT.